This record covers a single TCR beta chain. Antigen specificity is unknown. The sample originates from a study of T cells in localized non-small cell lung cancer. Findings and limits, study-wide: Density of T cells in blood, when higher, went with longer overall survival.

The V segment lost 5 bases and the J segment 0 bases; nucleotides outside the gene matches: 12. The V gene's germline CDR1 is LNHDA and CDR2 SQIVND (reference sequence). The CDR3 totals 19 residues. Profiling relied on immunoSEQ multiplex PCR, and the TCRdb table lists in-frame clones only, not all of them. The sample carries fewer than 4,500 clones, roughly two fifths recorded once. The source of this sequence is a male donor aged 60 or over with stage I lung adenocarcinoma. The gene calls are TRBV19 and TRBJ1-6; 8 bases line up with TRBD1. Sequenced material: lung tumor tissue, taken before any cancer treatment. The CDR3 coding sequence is TGTGCCAGTAGTCCGTGGACAGGGAGAATCACCTCCTATAATTCACCCCTCCACTTT. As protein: CASSPWTGRITSYNSPLHF.